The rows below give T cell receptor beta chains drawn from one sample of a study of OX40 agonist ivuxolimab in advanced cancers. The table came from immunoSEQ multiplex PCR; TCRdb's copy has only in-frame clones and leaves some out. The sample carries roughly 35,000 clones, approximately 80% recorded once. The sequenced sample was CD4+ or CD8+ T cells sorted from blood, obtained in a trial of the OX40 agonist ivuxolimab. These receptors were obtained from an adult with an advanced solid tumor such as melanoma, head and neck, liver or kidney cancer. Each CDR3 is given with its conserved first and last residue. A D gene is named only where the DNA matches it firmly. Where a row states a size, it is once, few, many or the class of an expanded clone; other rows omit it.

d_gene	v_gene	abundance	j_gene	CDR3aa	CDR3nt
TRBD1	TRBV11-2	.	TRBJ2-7	CASSPRQGDHEQYF	TGTGCCAGCAGCCCACGACAGGGAGACCACGAGCAGTACTTC
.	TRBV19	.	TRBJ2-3	CASSMEPTSPTQYF	TGTGCCAGTAGTATGGAACCCACTTCTCCGACGCAGTATTTT
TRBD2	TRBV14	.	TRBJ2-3	CASSQPTSGGAWGTDTQYF	TGTGCCAGCAGCCAACCTACTAGCGGGGGGGCCTGGGGCACAGATACGCAGTATTTT
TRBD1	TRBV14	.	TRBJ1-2	CASSPQGGYGYTF	TGTGCCAGCAGCCCCCAGGGGGGCTATGGCTACACCTTC
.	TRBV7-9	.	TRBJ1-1	CASSLVGRESPEAFF	TGTGCCAGCAGCTTAGTAGGCAGGGAATCCCCTGAAGCTTTCTTT
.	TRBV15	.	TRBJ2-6	CATSRRSSGANVLTF	TGTGCCACCAGCAGAAGGTCAAGCGGGGCCAACGTCCTGACTTTC
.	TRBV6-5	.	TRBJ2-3	CASSSSGGKDTQYF	TGTGCCAGCAGTTCTTCAGGGGGGAAGGATACGCAGTATTTT
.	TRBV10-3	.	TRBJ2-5	CAISEGETQYF	TGTGCCATCAGTGAGGGCGAGACCCAGTACTTC
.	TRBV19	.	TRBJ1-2	CASSIDLSGGYEDGYTF	TGTGCCAGTAGTATAGATCTATCCGGGGGCTACGAGGATGGCTACACCTTC
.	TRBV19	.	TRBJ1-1	CASSREGAEAFF	TGTGCCAGTTCCCGGGAGGGGGCTGAAGCTTTCTTT
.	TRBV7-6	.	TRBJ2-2	CASMTTGELFF	TGTGCCAGCATGACTACCGGGGAGCTGTTTTTT
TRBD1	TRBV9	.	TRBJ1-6	CASSATGVYNSPLHF	TGTGCCAGCAGCGCCACAGGGGTCTATAATTCACCCCTCCACTTT
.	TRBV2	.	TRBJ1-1	CASTAQGSGVNTEAFF	TGTGCCAGCACCGCACAGGGTTCGGGAGTGAACACTGAAGCTTTCTTT
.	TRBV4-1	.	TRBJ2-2	CASSQGGVLYTGELFF	TGCGCCAGCAGCCAAGGTGGGGTACTCTACACCGGGGAGCTGTTTTTT
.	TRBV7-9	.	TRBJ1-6	CASGLGGAFTLHF	TGTGCCAGCGGTCTGGGGGGCGCGTTTACCCTCCACTTT
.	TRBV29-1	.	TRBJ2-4	CSVVQAKNIQYF	TGCAGCGTTGTACAAGCCAAAAACATTCAGTACTTC
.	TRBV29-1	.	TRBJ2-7	CSVGLAGRGGGEQYF	TGCAGCGTTGGATTAGCAGGCAGGGGCGGGGGCGAGCAGTACTTC
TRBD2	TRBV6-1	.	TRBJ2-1	CASSEGGKRPQFF	TGTGCCAGCAGTGAGGGGGGGAAGAGACCTCAGTTCTTC
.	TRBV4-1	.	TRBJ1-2	CASSQEQDNYGYTF	TGCGCCAGCAGCCAAGAACAGGATAACTATGGCTACACCTTC
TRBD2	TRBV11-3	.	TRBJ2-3	CASSLAAGGTDTQYF	TGTGCCAGCAGCTTAGCGGCGGGGGGCACAGATACGCAGTATTTT
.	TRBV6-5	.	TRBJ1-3	CASSYAGPPVDTIYF	TGTGCCAGCAGCTACGCAGGGCCTCCAGTGGACACCATATATTTT
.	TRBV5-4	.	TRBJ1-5	CASSKDRLSNQPQHF	TGTGCCAGCAGCAAAGACAGGCTTAGCAATCAGCCCCAGCATTTT
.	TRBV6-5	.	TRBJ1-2	CASSYSNYGYTF	TGTGCCAGCAGTTACTCGAACTATGGCTACACCTTC
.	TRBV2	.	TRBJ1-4	CASSEADYGREKLFF	TGTGCCAGCAGTGAAGCGGATTATGGCCGCGAAAAACTGTTTTTT
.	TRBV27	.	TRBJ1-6	CASSPPDSPLHF	TGTGCCAGCAGTCCCCCCGATTCACCCCTCCACTTT
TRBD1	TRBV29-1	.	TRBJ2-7	CSPGTVNEQYF	TGCAGCCCCGGGACAGTTAACGAGCAGTACTTC
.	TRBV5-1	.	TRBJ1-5	CASSLGQGDQPQHF	TGCGCCAGCAGCTTGGGCCAGGGAGATCAGCCCCAGCATTTT
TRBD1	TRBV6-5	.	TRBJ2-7	CASSLGTGRTYEQYF	TGTGCCAGCAGCCTCGGGACAGGGCGCACCTACGAGCAGTACTTC
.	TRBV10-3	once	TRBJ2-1	CAISRGGNEQFF	TGTGCCATCAGTAGAGGGGGCAATGAGCAGTTCTTC
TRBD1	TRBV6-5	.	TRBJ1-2	CASSYLGQSNYGYTF	TGTGCCAGCAGTTACCTGGGACAGTCAAACTATGGCTACACCTTC
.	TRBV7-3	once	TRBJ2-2	CASSFKGSNTGELFF	TGTGCCAGCAGCTTTAAGGGGTCGAACACCGGGGAGCTGTTTTTT
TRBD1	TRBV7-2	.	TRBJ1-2	CASSSRQGREGYTF	TGTGCCAGCAGCTCCAGACAGGGCAGGGAGGGCTACACCTTC
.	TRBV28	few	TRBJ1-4	CASSPGNAEKLFF	TGTGCCAGCAGTCCCGGGAACGCCGAAAAACTGTTTTTT
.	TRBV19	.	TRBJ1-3	CASSIWGRLSSGNTIYF	TGTGCCAGTAGTATATGGGGCAGATTATCTTCTGGAAACACCATATATTTT
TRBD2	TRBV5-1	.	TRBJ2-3	CASSPSGGGADTQYF	TGCGCCAGCAGTCCTAGCGGGGGAGGGGCAGATACGCAGTATTTT
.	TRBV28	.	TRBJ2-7	CASRDPDGAYEQYF	TGTGCCAGCAGGGACCCTGACGGAGCCTACGAGCAGTACTTC